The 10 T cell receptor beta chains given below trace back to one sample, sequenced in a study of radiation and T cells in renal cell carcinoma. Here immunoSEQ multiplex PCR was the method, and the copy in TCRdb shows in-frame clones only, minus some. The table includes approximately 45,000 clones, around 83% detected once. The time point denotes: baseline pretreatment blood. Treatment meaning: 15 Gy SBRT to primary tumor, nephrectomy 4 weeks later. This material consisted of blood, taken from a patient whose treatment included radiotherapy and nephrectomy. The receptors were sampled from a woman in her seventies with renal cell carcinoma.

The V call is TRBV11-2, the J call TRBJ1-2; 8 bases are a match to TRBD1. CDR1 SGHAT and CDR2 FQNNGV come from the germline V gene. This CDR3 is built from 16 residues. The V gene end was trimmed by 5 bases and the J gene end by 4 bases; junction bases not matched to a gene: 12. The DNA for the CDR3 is TGTGCCAGCAGCCCATCGGGACAGGCACATAGCTATGGCTACACCTTC. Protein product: CASSPSGQAHSYGYTF.

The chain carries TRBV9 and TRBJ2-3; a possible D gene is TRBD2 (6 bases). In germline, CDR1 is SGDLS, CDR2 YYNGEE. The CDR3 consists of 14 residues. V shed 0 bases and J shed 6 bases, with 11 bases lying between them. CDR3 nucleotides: TGTGCCAGCAGCGTAGACGGGAGTAGGGATACGCAGTATTTT. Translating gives CASSVDGSRDTQYF.

CDR3 sequence (DNA): TGTGCCAGCAGCGTAGCCCCTTCCGATCTGAACAATGAGCAGTTCTTC. Protein product: CASSVAPSDLNNEQFF. This chain joins TRBV9 and TRBJ2-1; D is unclear. With 0 bases removed from V and 5 bases from J, the gap between germline ends came to 15 bases. CDR1 and CDR2 from the germline V gene are SGDLS and YYNGEE. The CDR3 covers 16 residues.

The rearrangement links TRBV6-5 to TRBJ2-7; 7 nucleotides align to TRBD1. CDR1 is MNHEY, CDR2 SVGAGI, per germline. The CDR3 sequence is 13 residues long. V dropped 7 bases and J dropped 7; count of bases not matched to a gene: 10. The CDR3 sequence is CASKDRPMGEQYF. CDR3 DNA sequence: TGTGCCAGCAAGGACAGGCCGATGGGTGAGCAGTACTTC.

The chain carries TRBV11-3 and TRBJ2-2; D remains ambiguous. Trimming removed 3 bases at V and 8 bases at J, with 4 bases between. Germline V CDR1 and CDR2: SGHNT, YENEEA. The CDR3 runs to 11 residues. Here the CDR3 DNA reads TGTGCCAGCAGCTTTATGGGGGAGCTGTTTTTT. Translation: CASSFMGELFF.

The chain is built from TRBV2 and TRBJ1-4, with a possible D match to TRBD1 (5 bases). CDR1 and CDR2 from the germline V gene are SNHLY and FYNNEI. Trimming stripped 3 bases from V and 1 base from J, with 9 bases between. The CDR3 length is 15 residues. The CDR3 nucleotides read TGTGCCAGCAGTGAGCAGGGACTAACTAATGAAAAACTGTTTTTT. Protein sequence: CASSEQGLTNEKLFF.

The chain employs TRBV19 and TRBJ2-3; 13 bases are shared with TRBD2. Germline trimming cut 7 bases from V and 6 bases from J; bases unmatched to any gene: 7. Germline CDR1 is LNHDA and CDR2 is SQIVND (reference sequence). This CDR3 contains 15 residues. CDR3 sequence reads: CASTGLAGAGDTQYF. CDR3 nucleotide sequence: TGTGCCAGTACAGGACTAGCGGGAGCAGGGGATACGCAGTATTTT.

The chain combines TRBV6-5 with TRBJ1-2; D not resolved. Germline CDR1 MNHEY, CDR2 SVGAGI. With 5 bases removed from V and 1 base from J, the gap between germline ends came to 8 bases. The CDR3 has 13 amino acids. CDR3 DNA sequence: TGTGCCAGCAGTCACAGTATTAACTATGGCTACACCTTC. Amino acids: CASSHSINYGYTF.

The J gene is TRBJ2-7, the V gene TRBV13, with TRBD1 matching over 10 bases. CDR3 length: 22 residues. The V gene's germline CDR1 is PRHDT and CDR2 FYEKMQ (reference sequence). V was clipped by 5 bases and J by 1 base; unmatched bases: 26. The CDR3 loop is CASSPRGTGALGGLDRSYEQYF. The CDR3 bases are TGTGCCAGCAGCCCTAGAGGGACAGGGGCCCTTGGGGGCCTAGACCGGTCCTACGAGCAGTACTTC.

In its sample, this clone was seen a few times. The CDR3 spells CASSVGGGGTNTGELFF. The DNA for the CDR3 is TGTGCCAGCAGCGTAGGTGGCGGGGGGACGAACACCGGGGAGCTGTTTTTT. The V call is TRBV9, the J call TRBJ2-2, with 8 positions matching TRBD2. This CDR3 has 17 amino acids. J lost 0 bases, V lost 0 bases, and 4 bases had no gene match. Germline V CDR1 and CDR2: SGDLS, YYNGEE.